This T cell receptor (beta chain) is drawn from a study of response to subunit inactivated influenza vaccine. Study observations and caveats: It was suggested by the authors that few new T cells are recruited by each seasonal influenza vaccination.

This clonotype was seen ten or more times. Antigen specificity is unknown. V was pared by 0 bases and J by 3 bases, with 13 bases of the junction left unmatched. The CDR3 spans 21 residues. Germline CDR1 SNHLY, CDR2 FYNNEI. Via MiXCR, TCRdb re-called the RT-PCR reads, giving one row per CDR3 protein. The profile shows more than 400,000 distinct CDR3 sequences, under 8.5% of them singletons. The TCR originated in a man aged 45 to 75 who received an inactivated influenza vaccine. Specimen: PBMCs from blood, collected around 25 months after vaccination. V gene TRBV2 combines with J gene TRBJ2-2, with 13 positions matching TRBD2. The CDR3 here is CASSEAFRLAGGLEDTGELFF. The CDR3, as DNA: TGTGCCAGCAGTGAAGCATTCAGACTAGCGGGAGGCCTAGAGGACACCGGGGAGCTGTTTTTT.